The clone carrying this TCR beta chain has more than one count but fewer than ten. As to time point: patch test 1, 2 weeks after DPC sensitization. The treatment was: therapeutic diphenylcyclopropenone sensitization with weekly scalp DPC. The length of the CDR3 is 13 residues. V lost 1 base and J lost 8, with 7 bases in between. CDR1 and CDR2 from the germline V gene are SGHRS and YFSETQ. The data are from a study of human T cells and chemical hapten exposure. TCRdb re-called the RACE reads with MiXCR, one entry per CDR3 protein. The sample lists 75,000 to 100,000 distinct CDR3 sequences, over 9.5% occurring once.

The sample consisted of whole blood, taken in connection with sensitization to the hapten diphenylcyclopropenone (DPC). The TCR originated in an older woman with alopecia areata. Some clones in this sample may be carry-over from other donors' samples. The chain is built from TRBV5-1 and TRBJ1-6; no definite D call. The CDR3 bases are TGCGCCAGCAGCTTGAATGAGGATTCACCCCTCCACTTT. Encoded protein: CASSLNEDSPLHF.